The 16 T cell receptor beta chains below come from one sample, sequenced in a study of healthy donors' naive CD4 and CD8 T cells. A linear amplification protocol produced the TCR libraries from 400 to 550 ng of total RNA. TCRdb re-called the reads with MiXCR, one entry per CDR3 protein. The data show approximately 180,000 distinct CDR3 sequences, about 76% seen once. Sequencing used naive CD4+ and CD8+ T cells sorted from blood, pooled from several donors. These receptors were obtained from a pool of human donors in good health; the sample pools cells from several healthy donors.

This chain connects TRBV12-3 or TRBV12-4 to TRBJ2-1; unclear D gene. The CDR3 consists of 14 residues. Trimming removed 3 bases from V and 10 bases from J, with 16 bases in between. CDR3 nucleotides: TGTGCCAGCAGTTTCTCTGCACGTGGTTGGGAGCAGTTCTTC. It translates to CASSFSARGWEQFF.

The chain uses TRBV6-5 and TRBJ2-3; no clear D. The CDR3 contains 13 residues. V lost 8 bases and J lost 6, with 15 bases in between. Per germline, CDR1 MNHEY and CDR2 SVGAGI. The CDR3 is CASRGYFEDTQYF. As DNA, the CDR3 is TGTGCCAGCCGCGGCTACTTTGAGGATACGCAGTATTTT.

The chain has TRBV18 and TRBJ1-3; no reliable D call. Germline V CDR1 and CDR2: KGHSH, LQKENI. V was shortened by 2 bases and J by 0 bases, with 14 bases between the two germline ends. This CDR3 has 17 residues. DNA for the CDR3: TGTGCCAGCTCACCAGCGCGACCGCCGAGCTCTGGAAACACCATATATTTT. This gives the protein CASSPARPPSSGNTIYF.

V is TRBV29-1 and J is TRBJ2-7; 9 nucleotides match TRBD1. This CDR3 comprises 12 residues. Trimming at V came to 7 bases and at J to 3 bases, leaving 4 bases not matched to a gene. Germline loops: CDR1 SQVTM, CDR2 ANQGSEA. CDR3 DNA: TGCAGCGGAAGGACAGGGGTCTACGAGCAGTACTTC. Its translation: CSGRTGVYEQYF.

The chain carries TRBV6-2 or TRBV6-3 and TRBJ2-3; D is ambiguous. This CDR3 has 13 amino acids. CDR1 is MNHEY, CDR2 SVGEGT, per germline. V was shortened by 7 bases and J by 4 bases, with 12 bases between the two germline ends. The chain's CDR3 is CASIHSAADTQYF. The CDR3 DNA reads TGTGCCAGCATACACTCCGCCGCAGATACGCAGTATTTT.

The CDR3 sequence is CSVVASGGTNTGELFF. The CDR3 region has the DNA TGCAGCGTTGTGGCTAGCGGGGGCACGAACACCGGGGAGCTGTTTTTT. The chain combines TRBV29-1 with TRBJ2-2, with 10 bases matching TRBD2. CDR1 is SQVTM and CDR2 is ANQGSEA in the germline V gene. V lost 4 bases, J lost 0 bases, and 5 bases stayed unmatched. CDR3 length: 16 amino acids.

The chain links TRBV5-1 to TRBJ2-7, with a possible D match to TRBD1 (5 bases). CDR3 length equals 15 residues. Trimming left V 3 bases short and J 0 bases short, with 13 bases between. CDR1 and CDR2 from the germline V gene are SGHRS and YFSETQ. The CDR3 bases are TGCGCCAGCAGCTCGGACACCTTGAGCTCCTACGAGCAGTACTTC. It codes for CASSSDTLSSYEQYF.

The chain has TRBV29-1 and TRBJ2-7; unclear D gene. CDR3 length equals 13 residues. The V end was cut by 4 bases, the J end by 0 bases, with 10 bases between. Looked up from germline, CDR1 is SQVTM and CDR2 is ANQGSEA. CDR3 sequence reads: CSVVAASSYEQYF. Here the CDR3 DNA reads TGCAGCGTTGTGGCCGCAAGCTCCTACGAGCAGTACTTC.

CDR3 DNA sequence: TGCAGCGTTGACATGACAGGGGGCGCCTTCTATGAGCAGTTCTTC. It is translated as CSVDMTGGAFYEQFF. The rearrangement links TRBV29-1 to TRBJ2-1; 10 nucleotides match TRBD1. The V gene end was trimmed by 3 bases and the J gene end by 8 bases; junction bases not matched to a gene: 10. The CDR3 spans 15 residues. Germline-derived CDR1 and CDR2 are SQVTM and ANQGSEA.

This chain links TRBV29-1 with TRBJ1-2, with unresolved D. The CDR3 sequence is 10 residues long. V dropped 2 bases and J dropped 2 bases, with 0 bases sitting between them. Germline CDR1 SQVTM, CDR2 ANQGSEA. For the CDR3, the DNA is TGCAGCGTTGAAAACTATGGCTACACCTTC. Its protein product is CSVENYGYTF. The full variable domain, in which reference TRBV29-1 and TRBJ1-2 provide the parts outside the CDR3, is SAVISQKPSRDICQRGTSLTIQCQVDSQVTMMFWYRQQPGQSLTLIATANQGSEATYESGFVIDKFPISRPNLTFSTLTVSNMSPEDSSIYLCSVENYGYTFGSGTRLTVV.

This chain links TRBV29-1 with TRBJ2-7, with TRBD1 identical over 7 bases. Germline V gives CDR1 SQVTM, CDR2 ANQGSEA. V shed 6 bases, J shed 5 bases, and the junction held 7 bases outside the gene matches. The CDR3 loop spans 12 amino acids. In DNA, the CDR3 is TGCAGCGTAACGGACAGGCCTCACGAGCAGTACTTC. This translates into CSVTDRPHEQYF.

In this sample, this clonotype turned up a few times. The chain uses TRBV29-1 and TRBJ2-3; D possibly corresponds to TRBD2 (6 bases). This CDR3 is 14 amino acids long. Deletions cut 4 bases from V and 3 bases from J, with 14 bases between. The germline V gene encodes CDR1 SQVTM and CDR2 ANQGSEA. As DNA, the CDR3 is TGCAGCGTTGGCCGGGGGTTGAGTACAGATACGCAGTATTTT. As protein: CSVGRGLSTDTQYF.

This clonotype was seen a few times. The chain combines TRBV12-5 with TRBJ1-1; D not resolved. CDR1 LGHNT and CDR2 FRNRAP come from the germline V gene. Trimming took 1 base from V and 4 from J, leaving 16 bases between them. The CDR3 loop spans 16 amino acids. CDR3 region: CASGLGSAGRRTEAFF. CDR3 nucleotides: TGTGCTAGTGGTTTGGGTTCTGCGGGGAGGCGCACTGAAGCTTTCTTT. Full variable domain (outside the CDR3, taken from reference TRBV12-5 and TRBJ1-1): DARVTQTPRHKVTEMGQEVTMRCQPILGHNTVFWYRQTMMQGLELLAYFRNRAPLDDSGMPKDRFSAEMPDATLATLKIQPSEPRDSAVYFCASGLGSAGRRTEAFFGQGTRLTVV.

The V gene is TRBV27, the J gene TRBJ1-1; a possible D gene is TRBD1 (5 bases). The CDR3 has 14 amino acids. Trimming took 3 bases from V and 0 from J, leaving 8 bases between them. CDR1 is MNHEY and CDR2 is SMNVEV in the germline V gene (reference sequence). CDR3 residues: CASSFQGLNTEAFF. DNA of the CDR3: TGTGCCAGCAGTTTTCAGGGTCTGAACACTGAAGCTTTCTTT.

The CDR3 loop is CASSQFGEQFF. The CDR3 nucleotides are TGTGCCAGCAGCCAGTTCGGTGAGCAGTTCTTC. The chain links TRBV11-1 to TRBJ2-1, with D unclear. Germline V lookup: CDR1 SGHAT, CDR2 FQDESV (reference sequence). The CDR3 totals 11 residues. V lost 5 bases and J 9 bases, leaving 8 bases between the germline ends.

In its sample, this clonotype was seen a few times. J is TRBJ2-1 and V is TRBV6-2 or TRBV6-3; D perhaps matches TRBD1 (6 bases). Germline CDR1 reads MNHEY; CDR2 reads SVGEGT. Trimming cost V 10 bases and J 2 bases, with 15 bases left between them. The CDR3 covers 14 residues. Written as DNA, the CDR3 is TGTGCCACCACCTTAGGGGGAACCTACAATGAGCAGTTCTTC. Its translation: CATTLGGTYNEQFF.